These T cell receptor beta chains were read from a single sample in a study of blood T cell repertoires in COVID-19. Here immunoSEQ multiplex PCR was the method, and the copy in TCRdb shows in-frame clones only, minus some. The sample contains about 47,000 clones, roughly four fifths of which appear only once. Material for sequencing was peripheral blood. The receptors were gathered from a man between 60 and 70 years old with active COVID-19. Each CDR3 is given with its conserved first and last residue. The order of the fields is CDR3 protein, CDR3 DNA, clone size, CDR3 length, V gene, J gene, D gene. The D gene is left open where the match is weak. A clone size is listed for some rows: how often the clone was seen (once, few, many), or a class if it is expanded.

CASSLGSTQKAFF,TGTGCCAGCAGCTTGGGGTCGACACAGAAAGCTTTCTTT,NA,13,TRBV5-6,TRBJ1-1,NA
CASSSAGEGYTF,TGCGCCAGCAGCTCTGCAGGGGAGGGCTACACCTTC,NA,12,TRBV5-1,TRBJ1-2,NA
CASSIKGGPQPQHF,TGTGCCAGTAGTATAAAGGGGGGGCCTCAGCCCCAGCATTTT,once,14,TRBV19,TRBJ1-5,NA
CASSLAGLGGINTEAFF,TGTGCCAGCAGCCTCGCCGGGTTAGGGGGCATTAACACTGAAGCTTTCTTT,once,17,TRBV27,TRBJ1-1,TRBD1
CASSEKRGASNQPQHF,TGTGCCAGCAGTGAAAAGCGGGGAGCTAGCAATCAGCCCCAGCATTTT,NA,16,TRBV2,TRBJ1-5,NA
CASSYGTDLRDEQFF,TGTGCCAGCAGCTACGGGACAGACCTTAGGGATGAGCAGTTCTTC,NA,15,TRBV11-2,TRBJ2-1,TRBD1
CASSLGGTSMGDF,TGTGCCAGCAGCTTAGGTGGGACTAGCATGGGGGACTTC,NA,13,TRBV7-8,TRBJ2-4,TRBD2
CASSHSGRAPNEQYF,TGTGCCAGCAGCCACAGCGGGAGGGCCCCAAACGAGCAGTACTTC,NA,15,TRBV3-1/TRBV3-2,TRBJ2-7,TRBD2
CASSRLAGELFF,TGTGCCAGCAGCCGACTAGCCGGGGAGCTGTTTTTT,NA,12,TRBV2,TRBJ2-2,NA
CASSQDREGSPLHF,TGTGCCAGCTCCCAGGACAGGGAAGGTTCACCCCTCCACTTT,NA,14,TRBV18,TRBJ1-6,TRBD1
CASSRDKNTEAFF,TGTGCCAGCAGTCGAGACAAGAACACTGAAGCTTTCTTT,few,13,TRBV2,TRBJ1-1,NA
CASSRGQGAVYEQYF,TGTGCCAGCAGCCGTGGACAGGGGGCGGTCTACGAGCAGTACTTC,few,15,TRBV7-2,TRBJ2-7,TRBD1
CASSLGLRGTEAFF,TGTGCCAGCAGCTTAGGGCTGCGGGGGACTGAAGCTTTCTTT,NA,14,TRBV11-2,TRBJ1-1,NA
CASSRPWLASTYNEQFF,TGTGCCAGCAGTAGGCCATGGTTAGCGAGCACCTACAATGAGCAGTTCTTC,NA,17,TRBV11-2,TRBJ2-1,NA
CASSPRGAGGSYNEQFF,TGTGCCAGCTCACCACGTGGAGCGGGTGGCTCCTACAATGAGCAGTTCTTC,NA,17,TRBV18,TRBJ2-1,NA
CASSPRQGAGTGELFF,TGTGCCAGCAGCCCGAGACAGGGGGCGGGGACCGGGGAGCTGTTTTTT,NA,16,TRBV5-4,TRBJ2-2,TRBD1
CASSERDSGELFF,TGTGCCAGCAGCGAGAGGGACAGCGGGGAGCTGTTTTTT,NA,13,TRBV9,TRBJ2-2,TRBD1
CASSQEASGRGDYEQYF,TGCGCCAGCAGTCAAGAGGCTAGCGGGAGGGGGGACTACGAGCAGTACTTC,NA,17,TRBV23-1,TRBJ2-7,TRBD2
CASSLRLAGEETQYF,TGTGCCAGCAGCTTGAGGCTAGCGGGAGAGGAGACCCAGTACTTC,once,15,TRBV5-4,TRBJ2-5,TRBD2
CASSDTSGTGGQLNTEAFF,TGTGCCAGCAGCGACACCTCCGGGACAGGGGGCCAGTTGAACACTGAAGCTTTCTTT,NA,19,TRBV9,TRBJ1-1,TRBD1
CAWSLGQEFHEQYF,TGTGCCTGGAGTCTCGGACAGGAATTCCACGAGCAGTACTTC,NA,14,TRBV30,TRBJ2-7,TRBD1
CASSEVLRLNTEAFF,TGTGCCAGCAGTGAAGTTTTGAGATTGAACACTGAAGCTTTCTTT,NA,15,TRBV6-1,TRBJ1-1,NA
CASRGWTLGGANVLTF,TGTGCCAGCAGGGGGTGGACTTTAGGTGGGGCCAACGTCCTGACTTTC,NA,16,TRBV28,TRBJ2-6,NA
CASSAGGVTDTQYF,TGTGCCAGCAGCGCTGGGGGCGTCACAGATACGCAGTATTTT,NA,14,TRBV9,TRBJ2-3,NA
CASSIEPGRIAFF,TGTGCCAGTAGTATCGAGCCAGGGAGGATCGCTTTCTTT,NA,13,TRBV19,TRBJ1-1,NA
CASSLAETVGYTF,TGTGCCAGCAGCTTAGCGGAGACGGTGGGCTACACCTTC,NA,13,TRBV7-2,TRBJ1-2,NA
CASTKDRAAFF,TGTGCCAGTACCAAGGACAGGGCGGCTTTCTTT,once,11,TRBV19,TRBJ1-1,TRBD1
CASRSGTVDYEQYF,TGCGCCAGCAGATCCGGGACAGTCGACTACGAGCAGTACTTC,NA,14,TRBV5-1,TRBJ2-7,TRBD1
CASDRVRRETQYF,TGTGCCAGCGACAGGGTGCGGCGCGAGACCCAGTACTTC,once,13,TRBV6-5,TRBJ2-5,TRBD1
CASITGHLNTGELFF,TGTGCCAGCATAACGGGACACTTGAACACCGGGGAGCTGTTTTTT,NA,15,TRBV19,TRBJ2-2,NA
CASSESGYGYTF,TGTGCCAGCAGTGAGTCAGGGTACGGCTACACCTTC,NA,12,TRBV2,TRBJ1-2,NA
CASSYSPQGGQTEAFF,TGTGCCAGCAGTTACTCCCCCCAGGGAGGACAAACTGAAGCTTTCTTT,NA,16,TRBV6-5,TRBJ1-1,NA
CASSQEESTRTSYEQYF,TGCGCCAGCAGCCAAGAGGAGTCAACGCGGACATCCTACGAGCAGTACTTC,once,17,TRBV4-1,TRBJ2-7,NA
CATSDLRGGEAFF,TGTGCCACCAGTGATTTAAGGGGGGGTGAAGCTTTCTTT,NA,13,TRBV24-1,TRBJ1-1,NA
CATSDPDRPWGGYTF,TGTGCCACCAGTGACCCCGACAGGCCCTGGGGAGGCTACACCTTC,NA,15,TRBV24-1,TRBJ1-2,NA
CASTAGHVSTDTQYF,TGCGCCAGCACCGCCGGACATGTAAGCACAGATACGCAGTATTTT,NA,15,TRBV5-1,TRBJ2-3,NA
CASSLTGSYEQYF,TGTGCCAGCAGTTTGACGGGCTCCTACGAGCAGTACTTC,NA,13,TRBV27,TRBJ2-7,NA
CATSRDLSGGSPLHF,TGTGCCACCAGCAGAGATCTTTCGGGAGGTTCACCCCTCCACTTT,NA,15,TRBV15,TRBJ1-6,NA
CASSEQTSYQETQYF,TGTGCCAGCAGCGAGCAGACTAGTTACCAAGAGACCCAGTACTTC,NA,15,TRBV5-6,TRBJ2-5,NA
CASSMRGQGFYRYTF,TGTGCCAGTAGTATGAGGGGACAGGGGTTTTATCGCTACACCTTC,NA,15,TRBV19,TRBJ1-2,TRBD1
CSALGGYGYTF,TGCAGTGCCCTAGGGGGCTATGGCTACACCTTC,NA,11,TRBV20-1,TRBJ1-2,NA
CASSTDRGTGNTIYF,TGTGCCAGTAGTACGGACAGGGGGACTGGAAACACCATATATTTT,NA,15,TRBV19,TRBJ1-3,TRBD1
CASRAGGSAGELFF,TGTGCCAGTAGAGCGGGAGGGTCAGCCGGGGAGCTGTTTTTT,NA,14,TRBV19,TRBJ2-2,TRBD2
CASSLGQGAAEQYF,TGTGCCAGCAGCTTAGGACAGGGGGCGGCCGAGCAGTACTTC,NA,14,TRBV9,TRBJ2-7,TRBD1
CASSPQAAQNEKLFF,TGTGCCAGCTCACCTCAGGCAGCCCAAAATGAAAAACTGTTTTTT,NA,15,TRBV18,TRBJ1-4,NA
CASRWLGRDKQETQYF,TGTGCCAGCAGGTGGCTAGGCCGGGACAAGCAAGAGACCCAGTACTTC,NA,16,TRBV6-4,TRBJ2-5,NA
CSVEGRFGNTIYF,TGCAGCGTTGAAGGCCGGTTTGGAAACACCATATATTTT,NA,13,TRBV29-1,TRBJ1-3,NA
CASSEGQVNRNYGYTF,TGTGCCAGCAGCGAAGGACAGGTCAACCGTAACTATGGCTACACCTTC,once,16,TRBV3-1/TRBV3-2,TRBJ1-2,TRBD1
CASSMQGTNYGYTF,TGTGCCAGTAGTATGCAGGGGACTAACTATGGCTACACCTTC,NA,14,TRBV19,TRBJ1-2,NA
CASSGLAGNNEQFF,TGTGCCAGCAGTGGACTAGCGGGAAACAATGAGCAGTTCTTC,NA,14,TRBV25-1,TRBJ2-1,TRBD2
CASSQLQGAPQHF,TGTGCCAGCAGCCAACTTCAGGGGGCGCCCCAGCATTTT,NA,13,TRBV3-1/TRBV3-2,TRBJ1-5,TRBD1
CASSLGLRIQYF,TGTGCCAGCAGTTTAGGCCTGAGGATTCAGTACTTC,NA,12,TRBV28,TRBJ2-4,NA
CASSQAGTGGEYEQYF,TGCGCCAGCAGCCAAGCCGGGACAGGGGGGGAGTACGAGCAGTACTTC,NA,16,TRBV4-1,TRBJ2-7,TRBD1